This T cell receptor (beta chain) was found in a study of high-grade serous ovarian cancer treatment subgroups. For the study at large: Mean per sample: around 13,000 reads, 6,500 to 9,000 unique TCR beta rearrangements.

The table came from immunoSEQ multiplex PCR; TCRdb's copy has only in-frame clones and leaves some out. The table shows approximately 4,800 clones, with around 79% occurring only once. Points from the study as a whole: Bulk tumor TCR sequencing gave no spatial information.

With regard to this clone: Its specificity is unknown.

Tumor samples were taken before definitive surgery or chemotherapy. The sample was tumor tissue. This TCR came from a human donor with high-grade serous ovarian cancer.

In DNA form, the CDR3 reads TGTGCCAGCAGCTTTAGCTACAATGAGCAGTTCTTC. Amino acids: CASSFSYNEQFF. The chain has TRBV7-8 and TRBJ2-1; no definite D call. Looked up from germline, CDR1 is SGHVS and CDR2 is FQNEAQ. The CDR3 spans 12 residues. V lost 3 bases and J lost 3, with 3 bases in between.